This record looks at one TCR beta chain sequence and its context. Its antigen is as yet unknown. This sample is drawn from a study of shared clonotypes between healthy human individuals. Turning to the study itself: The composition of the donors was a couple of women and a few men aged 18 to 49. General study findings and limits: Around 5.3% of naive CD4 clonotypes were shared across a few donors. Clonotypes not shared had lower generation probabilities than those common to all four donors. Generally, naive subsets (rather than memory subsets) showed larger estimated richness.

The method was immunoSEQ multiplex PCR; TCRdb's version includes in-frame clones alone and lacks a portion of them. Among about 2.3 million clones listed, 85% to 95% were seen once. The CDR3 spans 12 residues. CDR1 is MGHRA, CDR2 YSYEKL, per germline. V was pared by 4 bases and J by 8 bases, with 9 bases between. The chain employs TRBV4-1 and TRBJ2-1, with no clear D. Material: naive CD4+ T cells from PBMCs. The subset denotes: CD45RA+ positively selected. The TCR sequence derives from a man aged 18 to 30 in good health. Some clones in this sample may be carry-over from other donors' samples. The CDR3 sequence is CASSLPLDEQFF. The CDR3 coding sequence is TGCGCCAGCAGCCTCCCACTGGATGAGCAGTTCTTC.